This T cell receptor beta chain was identified during a study of blood T cells in healthy people across ages (dated by TCRdb to the mid-2010s). Some background on the complete study: In model experiments, roughly one uniquely barcoded TCR beta cDNA molecule per two T cells was captured by template switching. To track age-related changes in TCR beta repertoire diversity, the study relied on deep sequencing normalized with unique cDNA molecular identifiers. The donors were divided into four age groups: young (average roughly 15 years), middle-aged (about 40), aged (roughly 66) and long-lived (around 87). Donors of different ages were randomly distributed across sequencing lanes to avoid experimental bias. For two donors (one aged 18 to 29 and one aged 80 or older), the study analyzed two additional independent replicas of 1 million unique cDNA reads from the same blood draw.

In the case of this clonotype: The specificity of this receptor is unknown. One base away there is no much larger clone; base qualities are not given.

Library construction relied on 5' RACE. The instrument given in TCRdb is Illumina HiSeq 2500. A second about 7 to 11 cycle PCR used a sample-barcoded 5' primer and a J-beta primer mix. Each TCR beta cDNA molecule received a unique molecular identifier from a template-switch 5' adaptor carrying 12 random nucleotides. Each sample yielded at least 3 million CDR3-containing paired-end reads. First-strand cDNA synthesis was performed from all RNA using the Mint cDNA synthesis kit, with priming by a TRBC-specific oligonucleotide. Following uracil-DNA glycosylase treatment, a first 18-cycle PCR with universal primers M1SS and BC2_uni_R was performed on all cDNA. Turning to the authors' computational methods: For normalization, 1 million high-quality reads were randomly selected from each sample, with every read carrying a distinct molecular identifier. Reads with shared molecular identifiers were discarded instead of being binned into consensus sequences. MiTCR, run with a Q25 quality threshold and the strictest error-elimination algorithm, handled CDR3 identification, clonotype clustering and error correction. A nonparametric unseen species model with Euler transformation was used to estimate lower-bound total TCR beta diversity. TCRdb trimmed public reads at Q25 via fastp, called clones via MiXCR and kept in-frame beta chains. Duplicate CDR3 protein sequences are folded into a single record with the most common DNA and genes. In this record, the V and J calls reflect TCRdb's handling and not the investigators' own analysis. Counted in this sample were some 1.5 million distinct CDR3 sequences; 28% of them appeared once. The biggest ten clones account for 7.7% of the sample.

Summary of the overall study and its limitations: As age increased, observed TCR beta diversity per million T cells dropped in a roughly linear way, and a significant reduction was already evident by age 40. Estimates of total diversity from one million sequenced T cells were regarded as lower bounds and underestimates. Donor CMV infection status was unknown, potentially confounding age-related changes in expanded clonotypes. Compared with the aged group, more naive CD4+ T cells, fewer expanded clones and increased TCR diversity were shown by the long-lived group, suggesting age selection. There was a strong correlation between observed TCR beta diversity and the percentage of naive T cells measured by flow cytometry. Bulk unsorted PBMC profiling prevented conclusive comparison of naive and antigen-experienced compartments.

Systemically healthy Caucasian individuals from Russia, some 36 in total and aged roughly 6 to 95 years, were included as donors. Each donor gave around 9.5 milliliters of peripheral blood, collected into EDTA-treated Vacutainer tubes. Ficoll-Paque density-gradient centrifugation was used to isolate PBMCs, with at least 6.5 million per sample. Total RNA was extracted from PBMCs with Trizol reagent, with at least 6 micrograms obtained per sample. For every donor, an aliquot of PBMCs went through flow cytometry to measure the percentages of naive CD45RAhigh/CD27high T cells. At the junction V is shortened by 8 bases and J by 6 bases, with 12 bases in between. The germline V gene provides CDR1 SGHTA and CDR2 FQGTGA. The CDR3 goes from the cysteine to the phenylalanine over 12 residues. The only DNA kept is the CDR3, 36 bases in frame from the first base.

This receptor was taken from a woman aged 25 to 39 in good health. This chain joins TRBV7-3 to TRBJ2-3; TRBD1 is a weak D gene call, 5 bases matching. Input material: blood. The CDR3 in this case is CASLLGRDTQYF. The sequenced DNA: TGTGCCAGCCTCCTGGGGCGGGATACGCAGTATTTT.